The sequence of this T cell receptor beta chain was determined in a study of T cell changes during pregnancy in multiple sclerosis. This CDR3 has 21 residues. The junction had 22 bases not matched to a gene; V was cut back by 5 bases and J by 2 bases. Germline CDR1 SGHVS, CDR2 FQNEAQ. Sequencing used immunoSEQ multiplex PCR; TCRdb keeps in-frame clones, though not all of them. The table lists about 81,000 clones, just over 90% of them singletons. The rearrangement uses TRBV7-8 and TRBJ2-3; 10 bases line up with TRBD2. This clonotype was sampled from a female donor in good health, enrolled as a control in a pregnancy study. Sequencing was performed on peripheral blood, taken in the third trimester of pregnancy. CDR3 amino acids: CASSITASGRRRKGVTDTQYF. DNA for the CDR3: TGTGCCAGCAGCATCACTGCTAGCGGGAGAAGGCGCAAGGGAGTCACAGATACGCAGTATTTT.